A selection of T cell receptor beta chains follows, all from one sample in a study of T cells after yellow fever vaccination. TCRdb used MiXCR to reprocess the 5' RACE reads, holding one entry per CDR3 protein. The sample shows 400,000 to 450,000 distinct CDR3 sequences, around 20% of them seen only once. Source: PBMCs, taken before the yellow fever booster vaccination. All receptors derive from a man aged 18 to 29 who received the YFV17D yellow fever vaccine. CDR3s include the opening cysteine and the closing phenylalanine or tryptophan. The D gene is left open where the match is weak. Some rows mark clone size as missing; the rest say once, few, many or name a class of expanded clone.

>TRBJ2-5|-|-|TRBV28
CASSRISLKETQYF
TGTGCCAGCAGTCGAATCTCGTTAAAGGAGACCCAGTACTTC
>TRBJ2-5|TRBD2|-|TRBV6-5
CASSNSGDWETQYF
TGTGCCAGCAGTAATAGCGGGGACTGGGAGACCCAGTACTTC
>TRBJ2-1|-|-|TRBV4-3
CASSQRRRGEQFF
TGCGCCAGCAGCCAGAGACGCCGCGGTGAGCAGTTCTTC
>TRBJ1-5|-|few|TRBV6-5
CASGGGYSNQPQHF
TGTGCCAGCGGAGGGGGGTATAGCAATCAGCCCCAGCATTTT
>TRBJ2-7|-|-|TRBV7-9
CASSPRDEQYF
TGTGCCAGCAGCCCCCGGGACGAGCAGTACTTC
>TRBJ2-5|-|few|TRBV6-1
CASSRIPRETQYF
TGTGCCAGCAGTAGAATCCCCCGAGAGACCCAGTACTTC
>TRBJ2-5|-|-|TRBV20-1
CSARAKKETQYF
TGCAGTGCTAGAGCGAAGAAAGAGACCCAGTACTTC
>TRBJ1-3|-|few|TRBV4-1
CASSQVDLGFGNTIYF
TGCGCCAGCAGCCAAGTAGATCTGGGGTTTGGAAACACCATATATTTT
>TRBJ2-7|TRBD2|many|TRBV5-1
CASTPSPTGGANRQYF
TGCGCCAGCACCCCTTCGCCTACGGGGGGGGCGAACCGGCAGTACTTC
>TRBJ1-1|-|-|TRBV2
CASSEYSNTEAFF
TGTGCCAGCAGTGAATACAGTAACACTGAAGCTTTCTTT
>TRBJ2-1|-|few|TRBV27
CASKPEAANYNEQFF
TGTGCCAGCAAGCCTGAAGCGGCAAATTACAATGAGCAGTTCTTC
>TRBJ1-1|TRBD1|-|TRBV24-1
CATRTGENTEAFF
TGTGCCACCAGGACAGGGGAGAACACTGAAGCTTTCTTT
>TRBJ2-5|TRBD1|few|TRBV5-1
CASSLAVRPDREEETQYF
TGCGCCAGCAGCTTGGCGGTTAGGCCGGACAGGGAGGAAGAGACCCAGTACTTC
>TRBJ2-1|TRBD1|-|TRBV29-1
CSLSTGGLNEQFF
TGCAGCTTATCGACAGGGGGACTCAATGAGCAGTTCTTC
>TRBJ1-1|-|-|TRBV10-2
CASSEYFGRPEAFF
TGCGCCAGCAGTGAGTATTTTGGTAGGCCTGAAGCTTTCTTT
>TRBJ2-7|-|-|TRBV7-2
CASSLGPNYEQYF
TGTGCCAGCAGCTTAGGGCCGAACTACGAGCAGTACTTC
>TRBJ2-3|TRBD1|-|TRBV5-1
CASSLDRGDTDTQYF
TGCGCCAGCAGCTTAGACAGGGGTGACACAGATACGCAGTATTTT
>TRBJ2-3|TRBD2|-|TRBV9
CASSPGLAGIDTQYF
TGTGCCAGCAGCCCGGGACTAGCGGGGATCGATACGCAGTATTTT
>TRBJ1-5|TRBD1|few|TRBV7-8
CASSLPRQGYLLSNQPQHF
TGTGCCAGCAGCTTACCGAGACAGGGATACCTTCTTAGCAATCAGCCCCAGCATTTT
>TRBJ2-4|-|-|TRBV3-1
CASSQDFTAYLAKNIQYF
TGTGCCAGCAGCCAAGATTTCACAGCATATTTAGCCAAAAACATTCAGTACTTC
>TRBJ2-6|-|many|TRBV4-1
CASSQDTYSGANVLTF
TGCGCCAGCAGCCAAGATACCTACTCTGGGGCCAACGTCCTGACTTTC
>TRBJ2-1|-|-|TRBV5-5
CASSFPGLNEQFF
TGTGCCAGCAGCTTTCCGGGGCTCAATGAGCAGTTCTTC
>TRBJ1-2|-|-|TRBV4-2
CASREGAAGGYTF
TGTGCCAGCAGAGAAGGCGCGGCAGGAGGCTACACCTTC
>TRBJ1-6|-|many|TRBV18
CASSPPNSDLNNSPLHF
TGTGCCAGCTCACCACCGAATTCAGATTTGAATAATTCACCCCTCCACTTT
>TRBJ2-5|-|once|TRBV5-1
CASSWDMRETQYF
TGCGCCAGCAGCTGGGACATGAGGGAGACCCAGTACTTC
>TRBJ2-2|-|-|TRBV7-8
CASSLAPGGGPTGELFF
TGTGCCAGCAGCTTGGCCCCGGGCGGGGGCCCCACCGGGGAGCTGTTTTTT
>TRBJ1-2|TRBD1|-|TRBV4-1
CASSLLDRANYGYTF
TGCGCCAGCAGCCTTTTGGACAGGGCTAACTATGGCTACACCTTC
>TRBJ1-1|-|once|TRBV19
CASSRGPGNMNTEAFF
TGTGCCAGTAGTAGGGGGCCGGGGAACATGAACACTGAAGCTTTCTTT
>TRBJ1-5|TRBD1|few|TRBV5-5
CASSLAGTGGGYSNQPQHF
TGTGCCAGCAGCTTGGCCGGGACAGGGGGAGGATATAGCAATCAGCCCCAGCATTTT
>TRBJ1-2|-|-|TRBV6-2/TRBV6-3
CASSTGTRGYGYTF
TGTGCCAGCAGTACCGGGACACGGGGCTATGGCTACACCTTC
>TRBJ2-2|-|-|TRBV20-1
CSARGRENTGELFF
TGCAGTGCTAGGGGACGGGAGAACACCGGGGAGCTGTTTTTT
>TRBJ2-1|TRBD2|few|TRBV20-1
CSARDQLSGGAKQFF
TGCAGTGCTAGAGATCAGCTTAGCGGGGGGGCCAAGCAGTTCTTC
>TRBJ2-2|-|many|TRBV29-1
CSVEKGAGELFF
TGCAGCGTTGAAAAGGGGGCCGGGGAGCTGTTTTTT
>TRBJ2-2|-|many|TRBV19
CASMALGVNTGELFF
TGTGCCAGTATGGCCCTAGGCGTTAACACCGGGGAGCTGTTTTTT
>TRBJ1-1|TRBD1|few|TRBV10-3
CATSRGSNTEAFF
TGTGCCACGAGCAGGGGGTCGAACACTGAAGCTTTCTTT
>TRBJ1-1|-|many|TRBV25-1
CASRGLKAFF
TGTGCCAGCAGGGGCTTGAAAGCTTTCTTT
>TRBJ1-4|-|-|TRBV7-9
CASSLGQARGKLFF
TGTGCCAGCAGCTTAGGTCAGGCCAGGGGAAAACTGTTTTTT
>TRBJ1-5|-|many|TRBV23-1
CASSHLDRRGNQPQHF
TGCGCCAGCAGTCACCTGGACCGGAGGGGCAATCAGCCCCAGCATTTT
>TRBJ1-3|-|-|TRBV18
CASSPTQGNNGNTIYF
TGTGCCAGCTCACCGACCCAGGGGAATAATGGAAACACCATATATTTT
>TRBJ2-4|-|few|TRBV12-3/TRBV12-4
CASSLVDIQYF
TGTGCCAGCAGTCTCGTGGACATTCAGTACTTC
>TRBJ2-1|TRBD2|-|TRBV7-3
CASSLSGSSYNEQFF
TGTGCCAGCAGCTTAAGCGGGAGCTCCTACAATGAGCAGTTCTTC
>TRBJ2-1|-|-|TRBV7-9
CASSPPGVVYNEQFF
TGTGCCAGCAGCCCCCCAGGGGTGGTGTACAATGAGCAGTTCTTC
>TRBJ2-3|-|few|TRBV29-1
CSVERDTQYF
TGCAGCGTCGAGCGAGATACGCAGTATTTT
>TRBJ2-1|-|-|TRBV5-5
CASSSLSGFGEQFF
TGTGCCAGCAGCTCGTTGTCAGGGTTTGGTGAGCAGTTCTTC
>TRBJ2-6|TRBD2|few|TRBV18
CASSPRPTSGSSGGANVLTF
TGTGCCAGCTCACCACGGCCGACAAGCGGGAGTAGTGGTGGGGCCAACGTCCTGACTTTC